The 15 T cell receptor beta chains reported below all come from one sample, sequenced in a study of Ad26.COV2.S vaccination and SARS-CoV-2 variants. Treatment noted: over 15 received Ad26.COV2.S at low or high dose, single or two shots; about five received placebo; per-sample allocation not given. Collection of the samples took place on day 63 after the first injection of vaccine or placebo. The protocol was immunoSEQ multiplex PCR, while the TCRdb copy is restricted to in-frame clones and leaves out a portion. The sample carries 300,000 to 400,000 clones, about nine tenths recorded once. Material: peripheral blood, obtained in a trial of Ad26.COV2.S vaccine versus placebo. The receptors come from a person between 18 and 60 years old who received the Ad26.COV2.S COVID-19 vaccine or a placebo.

V and J are TRBV10-3 and TRBJ2-7, with 8 bases lining up with TRBD1. Looked up from germline, CDR1 is ENHRY and CDR2 is SYGVKD. This CDR3 is 13 amino acids long. The V gene end was trimmed by 9 bases and the J gene end by 5 bases; junction bases not matched to a gene: 9. The CDR3: CAITADRANEQYF. The CDR3 nucleotides are TGTGCCATAACCGCGGACAGGGCCAACGAGCAGTACTTC.

This chain connects TRBV3-1 (or the pseudogene TRBV3-2) to TRBJ2-2, with unresolved D. In germline, CDR1 is LGHDT, CDR2 YNNKEL (reference sequence). The CDR3 extends over 13 amino acids. Between the trimmed V and J ends, which lost 8 bases and 6 bases, there was a span of 13 bases. The CDR3 spells CASGSYGSGELFF. The CDR3 bases are TGTGCCAGCGGAAGCTATGGGTCCGGGGAGCTGTTTTTT.

The chain recombines TRBV30 with TRBJ1-2; D may be TRBD1 (6 bases). The CDR3 has 16 residues. CDR1 and CDR2 (germline): GTSNPN, SVGIG (reference sequence). Between the trimmed V and J ends, which lost 2 bases and 1 base, there was a span of 17 bases. The CDR3 loop is CAWSFSGARSNYGYTF. DNA for the CDR3: TGTGCCTGGAGTTTTTCGGGGGCGCGTAGTAACTATGGCTACACCTTC.

The J gene is TRBJ1-1, the V gene TRBV12-3 or TRBV12-4, with a possible D match to TRBD1 (5 bases). Trimming took 5 bases from V and 1 from J, leaving 8 bases between them. This CDR3 has 13 residues. The DNA for the CDR3 is TGTGCCAGCAGTAATCAGGGGAACACTGAAGCTTTCTTT. This codes for CASSNQGNTEAFF.

V is TRBV6-5 and J is TRBJ1-2; the D gene is possibly TRBD1 (5 bases). V gave up 8 bases and J gave up 5 bases, with 15 bases separating them. Germline V gene data show CDR1 as MNHEY and CDR2 as SVGAGI. This CDR3 has 13 amino acids. DNA of the CDR3: TGTGCCAGCCTGAGGCAGGGTTCTTATGGCTACACCTTC. Protein product: CASLRQGSYGYTF.

In this sample, this clone turned up once. The chain uses TRBV5-1 and TRBJ1-2; the D gene is possibly TRBD1 (6 bases). The length of the CDR3 is 16 residues. V was pared by 4 bases and J by 4 bases, with 20 bases between. Germline CDR1 is SGHRS and CDR2 is YFSETQ. CDR3 amino acids: CASSPGLGAASYGYTF. The CDR3 DNA is TGCGCCAGCAGCCCCGGCCTGGGGGCGGCTAGCTATGGCTACACCTTC. The full variable domain, its missing parts supplied by reference TRBV5-1 and TRBJ1-2, is KAGVTQTPRYLIKTRGQQVTLSCSPISGHRSVSWYQQTPGQGLQFLFEYFSETQRNKGNFPGRFSGRQFSNSRSEMNVSTLELGDSALYLCASSPGLGAASYGYTFGSGTRLTVV.

The CDR3 DNA follows: TGTGCCAGTAGTATCGCGGGGGGGACAAAGACCCAGTACTTC. Translating gives CASSIAGGTKTQYF. This chain joins TRBV19 and TRBJ2-5; 9 positions match TRBD2. The CDR3 extends over 14 amino acids. Germline values: CDR1 LNHDA, CDR2 SQIVND (reference sequence). The trim removed 3 bases at V and 6 bases at J, leaving 5 bases unmatched.

This chain connects TRBV30 to TRBJ1-1, with D unresolved. The germline gives CDR1 GTSNPN, CDR2 SVGIG (reference sequence). CDR3 size: 14 residues. The germline V and J ends were trimmed by 0 bases and 1 base, with 9 bases remaining between them. The CDR3 protein is CAWSVTDGNTEAFF. CDR3 nucleotide sequence: TGTGCCTGGAGTGTAACCGACGGGAACACTGAAGCTTTCTTT.

This sequence joins TRBV7-9 and TRBJ1-5; D remains unclear. Germline CDR1 SEHNR, CDR2 FQNEAQ (reference sequence). Trimming removed 3 bases from V and 0 bases from J, with 3 bases in between. The CDR3 length is 13 residues. The CDR3 DNA sequence: TGTGCCAGCAGCTTTAATAGCAATCAGCCCCAGCATTTT. Its translation: CASSFNSNQPQHF.

This chain uses TRBV21-1 with TRBJ2-7; the table's D call, TRBD2, has no DNA check behind it. TRBV21-1 is annotated as a pseudogene. The CDR3 consists of 16 residues. The CDR3 loop is CASSIRVHPFLHEQYF. Here the CDR3 DNA reads TGTGCCAGCAGCATTCGGGTTCACCCCTTCCTCCACGAGCAGTACTTC.

The chain recombines TRBV7-9 with TRBJ1-1, with TRBD1 matching 9 bases. CDR1 SEHNR and CDR2 FQNEAQ come from the germline V gene (reference sequence). This CDR3 spans 16 amino acids. The V and J ends lost 7 bases and 1 base, in that order; junction bases with no gene match: 10. The CDR3 bases are TGTGCCAGCACCACCATGAGGGGACAGGGGAACACTGAAGCTTTCTTT. The encoded protein is CASTTMRGQGNTEAFF.

J is TRBJ1-5 and V is TRBV5-5; D remains unclear. Trimming stripped 5 bases from V and 0 bases from J, with 12 bases between. The CDR3 is 15 residues long. Per germline, CDR1 SGHKS and CDR2 YYEKEE (reference sequence). The CDR3: CASSDVAYSNQPQHF. The CDR3 nucleotides read TGTGCCAGCAGTGATGTTGCTTATAGCAATCAGCCCCAGCATTTT.

This sequence joins TRBV11-2 and TRBJ2-3; 11 nucleotides agree with TRBD2. The CDR3 is made up of 14 amino acids. After removal of 4 bases from V and 4 bases from J, the junction contained 1 base not matched to a gene. Germline CDR1 and CDR2: SGHAT and FQNNGV. Here the CDR3 reads CASSWGLAADTQYF. The CDR3, as DNA: TGTGCCAGCAGCTGGGGACTAGCGGCAGATACGCAGTATTTT.

This sequence joins TRBV4-1 and TRBJ1-6; D perhaps matches TRBD1 (6 bases). CDR1 and CDR2 (germline): MGHRA, YSYEKL. The CDR3 loop spans 17 amino acids. V gave up 4 bases and J gave up 2 bases, with 15 bases separating them. The CDR3 nucleotides are TGCGCCAGCAGCCCCAAATCCGACAGGACCTATAATTCACCCCTCCACTTT. It encodes CASSPKSDRTYNSPLHF.

The chain carries TRBV4-2 and TRBJ2-5; D call uncertain. Germline CDR1 and CDR2: LGHNA and YNFKEQ. V dropped 0 bases and J dropped 3 bases, with 11 bases sitting between them. This CDR3 is 15 amino acids long. Here the CDR3 reads CASSQDLVGKETQYF. The CDR3, as DNA: TGTGCCAGCAGCCAAGATTTGGTAGGGAAAGAGACCCAGTACTTC.